These 4 T cell receptor beta chains originate from one sample sequenced in a study of post-analysis software for immune sequencing data. Study-wide points: TRBV5-6, TRBV5-1 and TRBV20-1 were among four to six TRBV segments more frequent in patients than controls.

Their specific antigens are unknown. Unique molecular identifiers were carried by the TCR beta cDNA libraries. TCRdb passed the PCR reads through MiXCR, listing each CDR3 protein once. The sample holds 400,000 to 500,000 distinct CDR3 sequences; less than 40% are singletons and the top ten take about 7.6%. Sample: blood. Source of these receptors: a girl aged 2-10 years with multiple sclerosis.

This chain uses TRBV6-5 with TRBJ2-4, with a possible D match to TRBD2 (5 bases). CDR3 length equals 14 residues. Germline-derived CDR1 and CDR2 are MNHEY and SVGAGI. V dropped 5 bases and J dropped 6 bases, with 14 bases sitting between them. The CDR3 loop reads CASSPSPGLNIQYF. CDR3 DNA: TGTGCCAGCAGTCCTAGCCCGGGATTAAACATTCAGTACTTC.

The CDR3 coding sequence is TGTGCCAGCAGCCAAGTGGGAACCCTATACGAGCAGTACTTC. Its protein product is CASSQVGTLYEQYF. The rearrangement links TRBV3-1 to TRBJ2-7, with D unclear. Trimming stripped 1 base from V and 4 bases from J, with 11 bases between. This CDR3 contains 14 residues. Per the germline V gene, CDR1 is LGHDT and CDR2 is YNNKEL (reference sequence).

The chain has TRBV7-9 and TRBJ1-1; no definite D call. The CDR3 sequence is 13 residues long. V was trimmed by 5 bases and J by 8 bases, leaving 15 bases between them. Per germline, CDR1 SEHNR and CDR2 FQNEAQ (reference sequence). The CDR3 is CASSVVEALEAFF. Written as DNA, the CDR3 is TGTGCCAGCAGCGTTGTAGAGGCCCTAGAAGCTTTCTTT.

A few counts support this clonotype. This rearrangement joins TRBV29-1 to TRBJ2-7; 7 bases align to TRBD1. CDR1 is SQVTM, CDR2 ANQGSEA, per germline. After removal of 7 bases from V and 0 bases from J, the junction contained 6 bases not matched to a gene. The CDR3 runs 13 residues. The chain's CDR3 is CSALTGDSYEQYF. CDR3 sequence (DNA): TGCAGCGCCCTCACAGGGGACTCCTACGAGCAGTACTTC.